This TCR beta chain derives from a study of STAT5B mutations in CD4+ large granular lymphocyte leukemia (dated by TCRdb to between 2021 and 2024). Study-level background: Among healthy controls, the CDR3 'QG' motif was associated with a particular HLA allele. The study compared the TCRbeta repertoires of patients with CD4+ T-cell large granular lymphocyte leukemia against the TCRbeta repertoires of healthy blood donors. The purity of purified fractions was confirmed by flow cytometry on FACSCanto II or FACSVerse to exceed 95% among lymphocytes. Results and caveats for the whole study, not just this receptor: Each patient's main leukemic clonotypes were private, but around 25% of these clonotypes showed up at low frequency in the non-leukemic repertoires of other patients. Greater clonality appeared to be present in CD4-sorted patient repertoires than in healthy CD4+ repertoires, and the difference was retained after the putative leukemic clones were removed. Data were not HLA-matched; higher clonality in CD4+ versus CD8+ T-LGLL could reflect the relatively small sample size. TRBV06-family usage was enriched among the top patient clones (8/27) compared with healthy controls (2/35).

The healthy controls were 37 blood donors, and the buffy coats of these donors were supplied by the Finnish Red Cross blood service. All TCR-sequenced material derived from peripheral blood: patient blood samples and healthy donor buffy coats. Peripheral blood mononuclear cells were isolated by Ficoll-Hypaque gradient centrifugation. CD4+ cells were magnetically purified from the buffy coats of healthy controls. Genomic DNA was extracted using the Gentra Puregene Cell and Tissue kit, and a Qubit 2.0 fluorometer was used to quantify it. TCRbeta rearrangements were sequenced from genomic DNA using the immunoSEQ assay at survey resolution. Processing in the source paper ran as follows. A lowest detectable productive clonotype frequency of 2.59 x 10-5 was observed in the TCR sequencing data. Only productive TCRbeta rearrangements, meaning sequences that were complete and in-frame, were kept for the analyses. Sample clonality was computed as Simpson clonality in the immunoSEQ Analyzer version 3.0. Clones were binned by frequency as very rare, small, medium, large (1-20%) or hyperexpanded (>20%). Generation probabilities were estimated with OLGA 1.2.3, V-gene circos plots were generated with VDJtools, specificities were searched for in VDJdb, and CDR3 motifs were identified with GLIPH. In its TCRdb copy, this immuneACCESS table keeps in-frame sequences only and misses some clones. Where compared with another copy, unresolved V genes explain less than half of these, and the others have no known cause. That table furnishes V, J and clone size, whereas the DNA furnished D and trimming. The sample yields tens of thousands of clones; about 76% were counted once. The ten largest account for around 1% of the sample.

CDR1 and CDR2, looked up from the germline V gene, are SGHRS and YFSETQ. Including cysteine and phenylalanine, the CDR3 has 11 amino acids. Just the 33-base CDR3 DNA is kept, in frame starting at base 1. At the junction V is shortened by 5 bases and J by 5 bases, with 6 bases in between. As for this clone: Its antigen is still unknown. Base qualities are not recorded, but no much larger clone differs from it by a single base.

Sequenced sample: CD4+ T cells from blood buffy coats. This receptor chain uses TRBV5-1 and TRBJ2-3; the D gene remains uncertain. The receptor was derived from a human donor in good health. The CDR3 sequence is CASSGIDTQYF. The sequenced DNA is TGCGCCAGCAGTGGAATAGATACGCAGTATTTT.